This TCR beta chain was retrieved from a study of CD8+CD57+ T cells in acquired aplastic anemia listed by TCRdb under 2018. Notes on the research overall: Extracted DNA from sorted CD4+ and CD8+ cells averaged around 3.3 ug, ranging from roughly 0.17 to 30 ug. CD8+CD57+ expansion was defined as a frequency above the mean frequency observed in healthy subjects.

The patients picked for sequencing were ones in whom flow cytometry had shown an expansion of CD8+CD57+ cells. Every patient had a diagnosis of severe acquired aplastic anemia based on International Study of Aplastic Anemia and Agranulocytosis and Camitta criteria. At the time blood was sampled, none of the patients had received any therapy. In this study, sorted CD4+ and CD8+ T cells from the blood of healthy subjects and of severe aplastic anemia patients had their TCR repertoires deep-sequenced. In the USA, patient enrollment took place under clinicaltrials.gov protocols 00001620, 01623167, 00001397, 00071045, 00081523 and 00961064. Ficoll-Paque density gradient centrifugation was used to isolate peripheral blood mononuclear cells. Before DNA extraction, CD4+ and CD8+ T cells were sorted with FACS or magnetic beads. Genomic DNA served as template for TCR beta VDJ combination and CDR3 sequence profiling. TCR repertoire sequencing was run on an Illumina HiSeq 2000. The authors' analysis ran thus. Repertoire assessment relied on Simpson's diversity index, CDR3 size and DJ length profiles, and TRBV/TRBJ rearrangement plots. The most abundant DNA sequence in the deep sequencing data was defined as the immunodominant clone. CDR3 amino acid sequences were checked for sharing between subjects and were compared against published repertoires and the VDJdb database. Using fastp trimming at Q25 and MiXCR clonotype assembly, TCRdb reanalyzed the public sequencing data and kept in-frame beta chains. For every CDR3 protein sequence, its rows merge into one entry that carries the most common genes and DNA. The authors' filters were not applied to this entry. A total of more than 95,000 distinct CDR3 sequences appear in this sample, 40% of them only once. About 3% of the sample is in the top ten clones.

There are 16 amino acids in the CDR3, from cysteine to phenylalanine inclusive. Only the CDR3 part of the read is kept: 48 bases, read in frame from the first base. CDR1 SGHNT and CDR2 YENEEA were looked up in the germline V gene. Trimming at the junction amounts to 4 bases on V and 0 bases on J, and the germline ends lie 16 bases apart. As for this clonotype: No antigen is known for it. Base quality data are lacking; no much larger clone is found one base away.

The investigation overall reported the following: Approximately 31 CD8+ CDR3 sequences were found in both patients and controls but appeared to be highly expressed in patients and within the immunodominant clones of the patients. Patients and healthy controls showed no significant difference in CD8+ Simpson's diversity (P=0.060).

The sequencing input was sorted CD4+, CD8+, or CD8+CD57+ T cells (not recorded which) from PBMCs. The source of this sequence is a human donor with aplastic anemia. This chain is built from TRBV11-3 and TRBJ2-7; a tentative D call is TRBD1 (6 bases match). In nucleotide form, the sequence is TGTGCCAGCAGCTCCCGCCGAGACAGGAGCTCCTACGAGCAGTACTTC. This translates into CASSSRRDRSSYEQYF.